The T cell receptor (beta chain) under discussion was sequenced for a study of T cell responses to AZD1222 COVID-19 vaccine. Assay: immunoSEQ multiplex PCR; the TCRdb copy retains only in-frame clones and omits some. The sample carries 130,000 to 150,000 clones, over 85% recorded once. This clone was detected a few times. What it binds is unknown. General observations from the study: Spike-specific TCR repertoires showed rising breadth and depth after two AZD1222 doses.

The input for sequencing was peripheral blood, taken on day 0 of AZD1222 vaccination. The TCR originated in an adult in good health.

For the CDR3, the DNA is TGTGCCAGCAGTCCCGACGCGACGGATACGCAGTATTTT. Protein: CASSPDATDTQYF. This chain connects TRBV6-4 to TRBJ2-3; no firm D call. The germline CDR1 and CDR2 sequences are MRHNA and SNTAGT. V lost 5 bases to trimming and J lost 6 bases, with 12 bases between them. The CDR3 extends over 13 amino acids.